What follows are 15 T cell receptor beta chains derived from one specimen sequenced in a study of cytomegalovirus exposure and HLA in healthy donors. A multiplex PCR was run with 60 Vbeta primers and 13 Jbeta primers. Libraries were prepared by immunoSEQ multiplex PCR; TCRdb keeps only in-frame clonotypes and omits some of them. This table holds some 190,000 clones, about 85% found once. The source material was PBMCs. The receptor set was obtained from a boy aged 2 to 10 in good health and CMV-seronegative.

The rearrangement uses TRBV5-1 and TRBJ2-5; TRBD1 aligns across 7 bases. V lost 4 bases, J lost 2 bases, and 8 bases stayed unmatched. This CDR3 is built from 15 residues. Germline V gene sequence: CDR1 SGHRS, CDR2 YFSETQ. CDR3 sequence: CASSPTGTAQETQYF. DNA for the CDR3: TGCGCCAGCAGCCCGACGGGGACAGCTCAAGAGACCCAGTACTTC.

The chain has TRBV10-3 and TRBJ2-3, with 15 bases matching TRBD2. This CDR3 region has 16 residues. Germline V gene sequence: CDR1 ENHRY, CDR2 SYGVKD. Germline trimming cut 7 bases from V and 6 bases from J; bases unmatched to any gene: 8. CDR3 coding DNA: TGTGCCATCACCGGTGGACTAGCGGGGGGGCCTGATACGCAGTATTTT. Translating gives CAITGGLAGGPDTQYF.

This chain joins TRBV5-1 and TRBJ2-1, with a possible D match to TRBD2 (5 bases). The CDR3 is 17 residues long. Trimming stripped 0 bases from V and 0 bases from J, with 13 bases between. Germline CDR1 is SGHRS and CDR2 is YFSETQ. The CDR3 loop is CASSLALRGSSYNEQFF. CDR3 nucleotide sequence: TGCGCCAGCAGCTTGGCCCTTCGGGGTAGCTCCTACAATGAGCAGTTCTTC.

V and J are TRBV5-1 and TRBJ2-1; TRBD1 matches 8 bases. The V and J ends lost 7 bases and 4 bases, in that order; junction bases with no gene match: 22. CDR1 is SGHRS, CDR2 YFSETQ, per germline. This CDR3 comprises 19 residues. CDR3 coding DNA: TGCGCCAGCCGAAGCCAGACCGGGGACAGGACATCTCTGTACAATGAGCAGTTCTTC. Encoded protein: CASRSQTGDRTSLYNEQFF.

The chain carries TRBV5-6 and TRBJ2-3; D may be TRBD1 (6 bases). V shed 5 bases and J shed 3 bases, with 13 bases lying between them. CDR3 size: 14 residues. CDR1 is SGHDT, CDR2 YYEEEE, per germline. As DNA, the CDR3 is TGTGCCAGCAGGACAGGCATATATACAGATACGCAGTATTTT. Amino acid sequence: CASRTGIYTDTQYF.

The sample holds one count of this clone. The V call is TRBV7-6, the J call TRBJ2-1; possibly TRBD2 for D (6 bases). The CDR3 is made up of 14 amino acids. Germline V gene sequence: CDR1 SGHVS, CDR2 FNYEAQ. V was shortened by 4 bases and J by 3 bases, with 10 bases between the two germline ends. CDR3 loop: CASSYGGGYNEQFF. The CDR3 nucleotides are TGTGCCAGCAGCTACGGGGGAGGCTACAATGAGCAGTTCTTC.

The chain has TRBV6-5 and TRBJ2-3; no firm D call. The germline V and J ends were trimmed by 5 bases and 7 bases, with 10 bases remaining between them. Germline CDR1 is MNHEY and CDR2 is SVGAGI. CDR3 length: 12 amino acids. For the CDR3, the DNA is TGTGCCAGCAGTGAATTTAGCTATACGCAGTATTTT. As protein: CASSEFSYTQYF.

The V gene is TRBV20-1, the J gene TRBJ1-2; TRBD1 matches at 9 bases. V lost 6 bases to trimming and J lost 11 bases; unmatched junction nucleotides: 7. From germline, CDR1 is DFQATT and CDR2 SNEGSKA (reference sequence). The CDR3 is 11 residues long. CDR3 amino acids: CSAQPGTGYTF. CDR3 sequence (DNA): TGCAGTGCCCAGCCCGGGACAGGGTACACCTTC.

The chain is built from TRBV6-4 and TRBJ2-7; 8 bases match TRBD1. Germline trimming cut 5 bases from V and 1 base from J; bases unmatched to any gene: 13. This CDR3 is built from 17 residues. Germline lookup yields CDR1 MRHNA and CDR2 SNTAGT. DNA for the CDR3: TGTGCCAGCAGTTTCGGAAGTGGACAGGGCTTTTCCTACGAGCAGTACTTC. It yields the protein CASSFGSGQGFSYEQYF.

This chain connects TRBV7-6 to TRBJ1-2, with D perhaps matching TRBD1 (6 bases). Per the germline V gene, CDR1 is SGHVS and CDR2 is FNYEAQ. The CDR3 spans 17 residues. V lost 1 base and J lost 7, with 22 bases in between. CDR3 nucleotide sequence: TGTGCCAGCAGCTTAGTACCACAGGGTGCAGCCCCATCTGGCTACACCTTC. It translates to CASSLVPQGAAPSGYTF. Variable domain in full (rest from reference TRBV7-6 and TRBJ1-2): GAGVSQSPRYKVTKRGQDVALRCDPISGHVSLYWYRQALGQGPEFLTYFNYEAQQDKSGLPNDRFSAERPEGSISTLTIQRTEQRDSAMYRCASSLVPQGAAPSGYTFGSGTRLTVV.

The chain combines TRBV6-6 with TRBJ2-5, with D perhaps matching TRBD2 (6 bases). The germline CDR1 and CDR2 sequences are MNHNY and SVGAGI (reference sequence). The CDR3 extends over 13 amino acids. Trimming took 4 bases from V and 5 from J, leaving 11 bases between them. Written as DNA, the CDR3 is TGTGCCAGCAGTTTCAGGGCGGGGGAGACCCAGTACTTC. It translates to CASSFRAGETQYF.

This clone turned up a few times. The genes are TRBV28 and TRBJ2-5; D gene unclear. The better agreement between TRBJ2-7 and the DNA end casts doubt on the J call. Germline V CDR1 and CDR2: MDHEN, SYDVKM. This CDR3 is built from 16 residues. The CDR3 reads CATSLESAPSSYEQYF. CDR3 sequence (DNA): TGTGCCACCTCCCTAGAGTCAGCCCCGAGCTCCTACGAGCAGTACTTC.

This clone was observed once. V usage is TRBV28 and J usage is TRBJ2-7, with 8 bases fitting TRBD1. CDR1 MDHEN and CDR2 SYDVKM come from the germline V gene. CDR3 size: 14 residues. J was trimmed by 7 bases and V by 2 bases; bases with no gene match: 7. CDR3 sequence (DNA): TGTGCCAGCAGTTTAGGGCAGGGGGCTAATGAGCAGTACGTC. Protein: CASSLGQGANEQYV.

The chain links TRBV6-1 to TRBJ1-1; D is ambiguous. In germline, CDR1 is MNHNS, CDR2 SASEGT. V dropped 3 bases and J dropped 6 bases, with 14 bases sitting between them. CDR3 length: 14 residues. The CDR3 sequence: CASSDERDSAEAFF. The CDR3 bases are TGTGCCAGCAGTGATGAAAGGGATAGCGCTGAAGCTTTCTTT.

The rearrangement joins TRBV29-1 to TRBJ2-1; TRBD1 matches at 8 bases. The CDR3 totals 16 residues. V lost 7 bases to trimming and J lost 6 bases; unmatched junction nucleotides: 17. The germline V gene has CDR1 SQVTM and CDR2 ANQGSEA. CDR3 amino acids: CSGGTGQGPSINEQFF. CDR3 sequence (DNA): TGCAGCGGAGGAACTGGACAGGGACCTTCTATCAATGAGCAGTTCTTC.